The present T cell receptor (beta chain) was sequenced within a study of T cells in Graves' hyperthyroidism and ophthalmopathy. General study points: In simple terms, a model built on 13 V-J features told ophthalmopathy apart from stable hyperthyroidism. Clonotypes that were expanded in thyroid above 0.001 mostly appeared in blood too.

In regard to this clonotype: The antigen remains unidentified.

Amplified TCR beta CDR3 regions derived from RNA transcripts. HTBI primers were employed in a first-round RT-PCR of the TCR CDR3. TCRdb reprocessed the multiplex PCR reads via MiXCR and lists one record per CDR3 protein. The data show some 300,000 distinct CDR3 sequences, roughly 18% seen once. The V end was cut by 2 bases, the J end by 4 bases, with 5 bases between. Germline CDR1 MDHEN, CDR2 SYDVKM. The CDR3 runs to 12 residues. Ophthalmopathy cases scored 3 or more on the Clinical Activity Score and 4 or more on NOSPECS grade, with duration below 3 months. Based on clinical symptoms, serum thyroxine and TRAb, thyroid ultrasound and orbital computed tomography, diagnoses were reached.

Sequencing used blood. The gene calls are TRBV28 and TRBJ1-2; D ambiguous. The source is a man in his fifties or sixties with Graves' ophthalmopathy. This CDR3 is CASSLGLYGYTF. The CDR3 DNA sequence: TGTGCCAGCAGTTTAGGACTCTATGGCTACACCTTC.